A single sample is the source of the 30 T cell receptor beta chains below, sequenced in a study of T cell repertoires in cytomegalovirus infection. Using its own MiXCR run on the reads, TCRdb lists one record per CDR3 protein. The sample shows 300,000 or so distinct CDR3 sequences, about 9.1% of them seen only once. The specimen sequenced was PBMCs. All receptors derive from a human donor in good health (CMV status not recorded). Some clones in this sample may be carry-over from other donors' samples.

At least ten counts were recorded for this clonotype. The DNA for the CDR3 is TGTGCCAGCAGCTTGCGGCAGGGGGTGGGAGAGACCCAGTACTTC. It yields the protein CASSLRQGVGETQYF. The chain employs TRBV11-1 and TRBJ2-5, with TRBD1 matching 7 bases. The CDR3 extends over 15 amino acids. Germline CDR1 and CDR2: SGHAT and FQDESV (reference sequence). Unmatched junction bases numbered 8, after V lost 3 bases and J lost 4 bases.

There are many counts of this clonotype. The chain couples TRBV20-1 to TRBJ1-2, with 10 bases fitting TRBD1. The germline V gene encodes CDR1 DFQATT and CDR2 SNEGSKA (reference sequence). V was clipped by 0 bases and J by 4 bases; unmatched bases: 8. The length of the CDR3 is 16 residues. This chain's CDR3 is CSARDPRTGGSYGYTF. The CDR3 DNA sequence: TGCAGTGCTAGAGACCCCAGGACAGGGGGTTCCTATGGCTACACCTTC.

The table lists this clonotype with many counts. V and J are TRBV7-8 and TRBJ2-3; maybe TRBD1 (6 bases). Germline lookup yields CDR1 SGHVS and CDR2 FQNEAQ. Trimming removed 1 base from V and 8 bases from J, with 13 bases in between. The CDR3 extends over 14 amino acids. The CDR3 DNA is TGTGCCAGCAGCTTAGAGGACAGTTTTGGTACGCAGTATTTT. This encodes CASSLEDSFGTQYF. Supplemented by reference TRBV7-8 and TRBJ2-3, the full variable domain reads GAGVSQSPRYKVAKRGQDVALRCDPISGHVSLFWYQQALGQGPEFLTYFQNEAQLDKSGLPSDRFFAERPEGSVSTLKIQRTQQEDSAVYLCASSLEDSFGTQYFGPGTRLTVL.

This clonotype was recorded at least ten times. The chain recombines TRBV6-5 with TRBJ1-2; 11 bases map to TRBD1. The ends lost 2 bases at V and 6 bases at J; junction bases unmatched: 5. CDR1 is MNHEY, CDR2 SVGAGI, per germline. The CDR3 length is 15 residues. The CDR3, as DNA: TGTGCCAGCAGTTACGTCGGACAGGGGGCAGATGGCTACACCTTC. The encoded protein is CASSYVGQGADGYTF.

This clonotype was found many times. The V gene is TRBV7-6, the J gene TRBJ2-2; unclear D gene. Germline V CDR1 and CDR2: SGHVS, FNYEAQ. V was clipped by 3 bases and J by 5 bases, with 7 bases between them. The CDR3 is made up of 13 amino acids. The CDR3 coding sequence is TGTGCCAGCAGCTTTACCCTGACCGGGGAGCTGTTTTTT. Translated: CASSFTLTGELFF.

This clonotype was counted a few times. The J gene is TRBJ1-1, the V gene TRBV20-1, with D unresolved. The ends were cut back, 2 bases at V and 8 bases at J, with 18 bases in the middle. Germline CDR1 is DFQATT and CDR2 is SNEGSKA (reference sequence). The CDR3 is 14 amino acids. The CDR3 region is CSARITRHETEAFF. The CDR3 DNA is TGCAGTGCTAGAATTACCAGACATGAAACCGAAGCTTTCTTT.

J is TRBJ1-6 and V is TRBV28, with no clear D. Germline V CDR1 and CDR2: MDHEN, SYDVKM. The CDR3 consists of 12 residues. The V end lost 6 bases, the J end lost 8 bases, and 8 bases lay between the germline ends. DNA for the CDR3: TGTGCCAGCAGCTCCATGGATTCACCCCTCCACTTT. Protein: CASSSMDSPLHF.

Many counts were recorded for this clonotype. The genes are TRBV5-6 and TRBJ2-5; D is perhaps TRBD2 (6 bases). Germline-derived CDR1 and CDR2 are SGHDT and YYEEEE. V shed 0 bases and J shed 0 bases, with 12 bases lying between them. This CDR3 is 16 amino acids long. In DNA, the CDR3 is TGTGCCAGCAGCTTGGTTGGCGGGGACCACCAAGAGACCCAGTACTTC. Residues: CASSLVGGDHQETQYF. The variable domain in full, with the rest retrieved from reference TRBV5-6 and TRBJ2-5, is DAGVTQSPTHLIKTRGQQVTLRCSPKSGHDTVSWYQQALGQGPQFIFQYYEEEERQRGNFPDRFSGHQFPNYSSELNVNALLLGDSALYLCASSLVGGDHQETQYFGPGTRLLVL.

About this clonotype: The CDR3 does not close with the conserved phenylalanine or tryptophan, likely indicating a read error. The rearrangement uses TRBV28 and TRBJ1-2; the D is unclear. There are 12 residues in the CDR3. CDR1 and CDR2 from the germline V gene are MDHEN and SYDVKM. Trimming shortened V by 4 bases and J by 4 bases, and 7 bases separated the two germline ends. The DNA of the CDR3 is TGTGCCAGCAGTTACGGTTCCTATGGCTACACCTCC. Amino acids: CASSYGSYGYTS.

The chain joins TRBV28 to TRBJ2-3; the D is unclear. The CDR3 has 12 residues. Trimming stripped 5 bases from V and 8 bases from J, with 11 bases between. Germline CDR1 reads MDHEN; CDR2 reads SYDVKM. The CDR3 region has the DNA TGTGCCAGCAGTCCCCCCCGTGGTACGCAGTATTTT. It encodes CASSPPRGTQYF.

The V call is TRBV7-9, the J call TRBJ1-4; D not resolved. Germline V gene sequence: CDR1 SEHNR, CDR2 FQNEAQ (reference sequence). V was shortened by 6 bases and J by 8 bases, with 19 bases between the two germline ends. The CDR3 totals 15 residues. The CDR3: CASRSLKGMGEKLFF. CDR3 nucleotide sequence: TGTGCCAGCAGGTCCCTGAAGGGAATGGGCGAAAAACTGTTTTTT.

In this sample, this clonotype turned up many times. The chain recombines TRBV5-5 with TRBJ2-3; 8 nucleotides match TRBD2. The junction had 1 base not matched to a gene; V was cut back by 4 bases and J by 0 bases. The CDR3 is 14 amino acids. From germline, CDR1 is SGHKS and CDR2 YYEKEE (reference sequence). CDR3 region: CASSVAGSTDTQYF. The DNA of the CDR3 is TGTGCCAGCAGCGTAGCGGGGAGCACAGATACGCAGTATTTT.

This clonotype appeared many times. The chain is built from TRBV7-8 and TRBJ2-7; D may be TRBD2 (5 bases). Germline loops: CDR1 SGHVS, CDR2 FQNEAQ. The CDR3 covers 15 residues. Trimming left V 5 bases short and J 0 bases short, with 14 bases between. The CDR3 nucleotides are TGTGCCAGCAGCACCCCCGGGGTTCTCTCCTACGAGCAGTACTTC. This sequence encodes CASSTPGVLSYEQYF.

Ten or more counts support this clonotype. The chain links TRBV14 to TRBJ1-2; D is ambiguous. The germline CDR1 and CDR2 sequences are SGHDN and FVKESK. Trimming took 1 base from V and 3 from J, leaving 9 bases between them. This CDR3 is built from 14 residues. CDR3 residues: CASSQGEGDYGYTF. As DNA, the CDR3 is TGTGCCAGCAGCCAAGGCGAGGGCGACTATGGCTACACCTTC.

The rearrangement joins TRBV6-4 to TRBJ2-1; a possible D gene is TRBD1 (6 bases). The CDR3 has 16 residues. Per germline, CDR1 MRHNA and CDR2 SNTAGT. Trimming removed 0 bases at V and 6 bases at J, with 15 bases between. In DNA form, the CDR3 reads TGTGCCAGCAGTGACTCGTTGGGACACCGCATCAATGAGCAGTTCTTC. Protein: CASSDSLGHRINEQFF.

J is TRBJ2-7 and V is TRBV9, with no clear D. V lost 0 bases to trimming and J lost 5 bases, with 9 bases between them. The CDR3 runs to 13 residues. The V gene's germline CDR1 is SGDLS and CDR2 YYNGEE. CDR3 bases: TGTGCCAGCAGCGTAGAGGATTGCCACGAGCAGTACGTC. It is translated as CASSVEDCHEQYV.

This clonotype was seen repeatedly, ten times or more. This CDR3 is CASSPGQGIGDQPQHF. CDR3 coding DNA: TGTGCCAGCAGTCCCGGACAGGGGATAGGCGATCAGCCCCAGCATTTT. J is TRBJ1-5 and V is TRBV12-3 or TRBV12-4, with 9 bases that match TRBD1. The CDR3 is 16 amino acids. J lost 5 bases, V lost 5 bases, and 10 bases had no gene match.

The rearrangement uses TRBV6-2 or TRBV6-3 and TRBJ2-3; TRBD2 aligns across 10 bases. The trim removed 9 bases at V and 1 base at J, leaving 7 bases unmatched. CDR1 MNHEY and CDR2 SVGEGT come from the germline V gene. The CDR3 is 15 amino acids. The CDR3 bases are TGTGCCAGTTTTCCTAGCGGGGGACGCACAGATACGCAGTATTTT. Translation: CASFPSGGRTDTQYF.

This clonotype was seen many times. The rearrangement uses TRBV28 and TRBJ1-5; tentative D call: TRBD1 (5 bases). CDR3 size: 15 residues. Trimming took off 5 bases at V and 0 bases at J, with 11 bases between the two ends. Germline loops: CDR1 MDHEN, CDR2 SYDVKM. The CDR3 DNA sequence: TGTGCCAGCAGTCCACGACAGTATAGCAATCAGCCCCAGCATTTT. Translating it yields CASSPRQYSNQPQHF.

This clonotype has at least ten counts. The gene calls are TRBV7-9 and TRBJ2-5; 7 bases are a match to TRBD1. V was clipped by 4 bases and J by 1 base; unmatched bases: 3. The CDR3 contains 14 residues. Germline CDR1 SEHNR, CDR2 FQNEAQ (reference sequence). CDR3 sequence (DNA): TGTGCCAGCAGCTCGGGACAGCCCCAAGAGACCCAGTACTTC. This translates into CASSSGQPQETQYF.

This clonotype was seen at least ten times. V usage is TRBV6-1 and J usage is TRBJ2-7, with 9 bases that match TRBD1. The CDR3 spans 15 residues. Germline V CDR1 and CDR2: MNHNS, SASEGT. Losses at the gene ends were 5 bases for V and 5 bases for J; bases not matched to a gene: 10. This chain's CDR3 is CASSNGGQGLHEQYV. DNA for the CDR3: TGTGCCAGCAGTAACGGGGGACAGGGTTTGCACGAGCAGTACGTC.

This rearrangement joins TRBV10-3 to TRBJ1-1, with D hard to call. V was pared by 0 bases and J by 7 bases, with 18 bases between. CDR3 size: 16 residues. Germline V lookup: CDR1 ENHRY, CDR2 SYGVKD. The CDR3 DNA reads TGTGCCATCAGTGAGTCGACAAGGCAAGAGCGAGGTGAAGCTTTCTTT. This gives the protein CAISESTRQERGEAFF.

This clonotype was detected only a few times. V gene TRBV11-2 combines with J gene TRBJ2-1, with 9 bases identical to TRBD1. Per the germline V gene, CDR1 is SGHAT and CDR2 is FQNNGV. The length of the CDR3 is 14 residues. V was clipped by 4 bases and J by 2 bases; unmatched bases: 0. The CDR3 nucleotides read TGTGCCAGCAGCTGGACAGGGGCCTACAATGAGCAGTTCTTC. Its protein is CASSWTGAYNEQFF.

This clonotype was detected ten times or more. The rearrangement links TRBV20-1 to TRBJ2-7, with 8 bases fitting TRBD1. V was pared by 1 base and J by 5 bases, with 4 bases of the junction left unmatched. The CDR3 loop spans 13 amino acids. Germline loops: CDR1 DFQATT, CDR2 SNEGSKA (reference sequence). The CDR3 nucleotides are TGCAGTGCTAGAGGGACAGGGAAGAACGAGCAGTACTTC. Protein: CSARGTGKNEQYF.

This clonotype showed up many times. One end of the junction varies from germline; a read error may be responsible. This CDR3 reads CASTLGGLKVF. CDR3 in DNA: TGTGCCAGCACCTTAGGGGGACTAAAAGTATTC. This chain links TRBV12-3 or TRBV12-4 with TRBJ2-5; TRBD2 is a possible D gene (7 bases). CDR3 size: 11 residues.

This clonotype was recorded at least ten times. This chain uses TRBV11-3 with TRBJ2-1, with 7 positions matching TRBD2. V lost 5 bases and J lost 5; bases outside the gene matches: 0. The length of the CDR3 is 12 residues. CDR1 SGHNT and CDR2 YENEEA come from the germline V gene. The CDR3 nucleotides are TGTGCCAGCAGCGCGGGAGACAATGAGCAGTTCTTC. Its protein product is CASSAGDNEQFF.

The chain is built from TRBV29-1 and TRBJ2-6; D perhaps matches TRBD1 (5 bases). Between the trimmed V and J ends, which lost 6 bases and 0 bases, there was a span of 15 bases. CDR1 SQVTM and CDR2 ANQGSEA come from the germline V gene. There are 16 residues in the CDR3. DNA of the CDR3: TGCAGCGTCCCGAACGACAGAATCTCTGGGGCCAACGTCCTGACTTTC. It specifies CSVPNDRISGANVLTF.

This clonotype was recorded many times. The gene calls are TRBV2 and TRBJ1-5; D not resolved. Trimming removed 3 bases at V and 0 bases at J, with 6 bases between. CDR1 is SNHLY, CDR2 FYNNEI, per germline. The CDR3 is 14 residues long. CDR3 amino acids: CASSDRHSNQPQHF. For the CDR3, the DNA is TGTGCCAGCAGTGACAGACATAGCAATCAGCCCCAGCATTTT.

The sample holds many counts of this clonotype. This chain links TRBV20-1 with TRBJ1-3; the D is unclear. V was pared by 6 bases and J by 0 bases, with 15 bases between. CDR3 length: 15 residues. Germline CDR1 is DFQATT and CDR2 is SNEGSKA (reference sequence). CDR3 residues: CSAKTGLHSGNTIYF. As DNA, the CDR3 is TGCAGTGCGAAGACCGGGCTACACTCTGGAAACACCATATATTTT.

V and J are TRBV2 and TRBJ2-3, with 8 bases aligning to TRBD1. The V gene's germline CDR1 is SNHLY and CDR2 FYNNEI. After removal of 6 bases from V and 6 bases from J, the junction contained 8 bases not matched to a gene. CDR3 length equals 14 residues. CDR3 bases: TGTGCCAGCAGCGCCGACAGGGGCTGGGATACGCAGTATTTT. It codes for CASSADRGWDTQYF.